This is a list of T cell receptor beta chains from one sample in a study of shared clonotypes between healthy human individuals. Using immunoSEQ multiplex PCR, the repertoire was profiled, and TCRdb retains in-frame clones only, with some absent. This table holds roughly 2.1 million clones, about 93% found once. Sequenced material: naive CD8+ T cells from PBMCs. The receptors shown here come from a man aged 18 to 35 in good health. Some clones in this sample may be carry-over from other donors' samples. Both conserved end residues are part of each CDR3.

TRBV7-2	TRBJ1-4	CASSLDPDKLFF
TRBV28	TRBJ2-1	CASSFSPPQGGYYNEQFF
TRBV7-9	TRBJ1-4	CASRESGQIHPNEKLFF
TRBV30	TRBJ1-5	CAWSALRSGSRNQPQHF
TRBV25-1	TRBJ1-3	CASSEYRTGNTIYF
TRBV7-2	TRBJ2-3	CASSLVALAATDTQYF
TRBV27	TRBJ2-5	CASSPNRGGDETQYF
TRBV27	TRBJ2-7	CASSVRDRPPYEQYF
TRBV5-1	TRBJ2-5	CASSLVGQGPVETQYF
TRBV13	TRBJ2-1	CASSGLNNEQFF
TRBV7-9	TRBJ2-7	CASSLLYRARDEQYF
TRBV21-1	TRBJ2-7	CASSVRITYEQYF
TRBV4-2	TRBJ2-2	CASSQGAVTGELFF
TRBV7-2	TRBJ2-7	CASSLVTGVSYEQYF
TRBV7-8	TRBJ2-5	CASSLAPGPAGETQYF
TRBV5-1	TRBJ2-1	CASSQGLDSYNEQFF
TRBV2	TRBJ2-1	CASRGGSGRGHEQFF
TRBV28	TRBJ1-2	CASSLLPVYGYTF
TRBV27	TRBJ2-7	CASSYGGYREQYF
TRBV12-5	TRBJ2-7	CASGLWGGQPKEQYF
TRBV10-1	TRBJ2-2	CASSDSPDTGELFF
TRBV29-1	TRBJ2-7	CSVKLAGVRQGTYEQYF
TRBV13	TRBJ1-1	CASSLLTAGGLARGTEAFF
TRBV7-3	TRBJ1-2	CASSLVPGPGGYTF